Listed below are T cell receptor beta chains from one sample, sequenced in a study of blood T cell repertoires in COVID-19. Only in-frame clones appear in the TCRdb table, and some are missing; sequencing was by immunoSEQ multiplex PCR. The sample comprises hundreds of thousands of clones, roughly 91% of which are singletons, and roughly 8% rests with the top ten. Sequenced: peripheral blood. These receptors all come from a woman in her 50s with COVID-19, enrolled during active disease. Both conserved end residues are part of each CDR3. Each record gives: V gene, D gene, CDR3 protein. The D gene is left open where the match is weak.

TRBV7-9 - CASSLMGGEQYF
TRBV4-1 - CASSQSPGFYGYTF
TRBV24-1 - CATSRPGYNEQFF
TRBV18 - CASSPLPGEGYGYTF
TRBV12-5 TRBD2 CASGRTVTSGGGYTQYF
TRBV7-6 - CASSSDSNEQFF
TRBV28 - CASSRFDSSTGELFF
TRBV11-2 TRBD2 CASSLGASGNTGELFF
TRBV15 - CATREGTGEKLFF
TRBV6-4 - CASSAHGADTQYF